This T cell receptor beta chain was recovered during a study of control samples from healthy donors and cancer patients. Sequencing was performed with immunoSEQ multiplex PCR; in TCRdb, only in-frame clones are kept and a portion is missing. The sample shows tens of thousands of clones, around 92% of them seen only once. V was cut by 0 bases and J by 8 bases, with 10 bases left in between. Germline V lookup: CDR1 LGHDT, CDR2 YNNKEL (reference sequence). CDR3 size: 14 residues. The chain uses TRBV3-1 (or the pseudogene TRBV3-2) and TRBJ1-4; D might be TRBD1 (5 bases). Material for sequencing was blood. The sequence was obtained from a man in his forties or fifties in good health. Here the CDR3 reads CASSQDQTGEKLFF. As DNA, the CDR3 is TGTGCCAGCAGCCAAGACCAAACAGGAGAAAAACTGTTTTTT.